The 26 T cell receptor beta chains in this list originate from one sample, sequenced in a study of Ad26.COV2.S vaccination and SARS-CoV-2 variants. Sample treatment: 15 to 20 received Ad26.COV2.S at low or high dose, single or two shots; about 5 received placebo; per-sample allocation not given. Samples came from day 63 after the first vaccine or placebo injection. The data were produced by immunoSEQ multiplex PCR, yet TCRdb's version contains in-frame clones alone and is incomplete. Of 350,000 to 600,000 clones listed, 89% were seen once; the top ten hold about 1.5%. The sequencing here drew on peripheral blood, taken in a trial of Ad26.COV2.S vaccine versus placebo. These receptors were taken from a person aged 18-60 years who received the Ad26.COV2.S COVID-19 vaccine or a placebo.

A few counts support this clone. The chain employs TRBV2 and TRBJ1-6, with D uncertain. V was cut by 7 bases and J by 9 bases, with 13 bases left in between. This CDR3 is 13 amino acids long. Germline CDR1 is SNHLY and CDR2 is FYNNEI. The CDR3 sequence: CASKPSEGSPLHF. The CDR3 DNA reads TGTGCCAGCAAACCTTCTGAAGGTTCACCCCTCCACTTT.

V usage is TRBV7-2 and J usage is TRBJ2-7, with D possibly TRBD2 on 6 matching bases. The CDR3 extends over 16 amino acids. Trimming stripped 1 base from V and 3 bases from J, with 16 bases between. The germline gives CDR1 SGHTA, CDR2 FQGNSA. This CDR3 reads CASSLDFRRGYYEQYF. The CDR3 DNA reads TGTGCCAGCAGCTTAGACTTCAGGCGGGGCTACTACGAGCAGTACTTC.

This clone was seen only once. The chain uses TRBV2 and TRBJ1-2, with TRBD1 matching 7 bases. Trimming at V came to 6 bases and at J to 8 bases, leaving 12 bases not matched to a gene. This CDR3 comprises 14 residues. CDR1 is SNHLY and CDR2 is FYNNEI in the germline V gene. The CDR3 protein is CASRGNPDRVGYTF. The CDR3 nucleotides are TGTGCCAGCAGGGGAAACCCAGACAGGGTCGGCTACACCTTC.

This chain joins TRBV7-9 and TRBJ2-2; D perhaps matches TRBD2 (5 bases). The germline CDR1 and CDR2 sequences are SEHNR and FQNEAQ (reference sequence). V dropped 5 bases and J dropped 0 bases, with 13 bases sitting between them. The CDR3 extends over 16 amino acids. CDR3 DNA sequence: TGTGCCAGCAGCATAATGGACGGGACGAACACCGGGGAGCTGTTTTTT. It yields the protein CASSIMDGTNTGELFF.

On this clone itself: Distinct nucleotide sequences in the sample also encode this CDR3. Here the CDR3 DNA reads TGTGCCAGCAGCTCGGGTTCAGAAGCTTTCTTT. Its translation: CASSSGSEAFF. This chain connects TRBV7-3 to TRBJ1-1; D ambiguous. The CDR3 covers 11 residues. The V end lost 4 bases, the J end lost 8 bases, and 8 bases lay between the germline ends. CDR1 and CDR2 from the germline V gene are SGHTA and FQGTGA.

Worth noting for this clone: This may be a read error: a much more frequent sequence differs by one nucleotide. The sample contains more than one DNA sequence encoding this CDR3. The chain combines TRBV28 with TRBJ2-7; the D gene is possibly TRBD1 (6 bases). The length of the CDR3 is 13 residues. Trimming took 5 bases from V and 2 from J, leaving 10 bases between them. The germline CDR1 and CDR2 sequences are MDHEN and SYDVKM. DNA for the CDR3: TGTGCCAGCAGTCCCGGACAGACCTACGAGCAGTACTTC. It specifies CASSPGQTYEQYF. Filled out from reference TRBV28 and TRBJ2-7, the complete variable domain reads DVKVTQSSRYLVKRTGEKVFLECVQDMDHENMFWYRQDPGLGLRLIYFSYDVKMKEKGDIPEGYSVSREKKERFSLILESASTNQTSMYLCASSPGQTYEQYFGPGTRLTVT.

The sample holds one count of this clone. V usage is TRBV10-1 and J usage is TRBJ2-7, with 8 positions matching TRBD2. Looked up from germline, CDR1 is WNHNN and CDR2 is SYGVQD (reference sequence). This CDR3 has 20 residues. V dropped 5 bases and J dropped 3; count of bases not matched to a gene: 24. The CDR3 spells CASSNHRTSCPVPSLYEQYF. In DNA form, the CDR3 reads TGCGCCAGCAGTAACCACCGGACTAGCTGCCCGGTCCCATCTCTCTACGAGCAGTACTTC.

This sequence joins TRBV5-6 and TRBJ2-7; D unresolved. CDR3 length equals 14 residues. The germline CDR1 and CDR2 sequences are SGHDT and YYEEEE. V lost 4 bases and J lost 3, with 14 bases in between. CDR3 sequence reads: CASSRFPDYYEQYF. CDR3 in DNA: TGTGCCAGCAGCCGTTTTCCAGATTACTACGAGCAGTACTTC.

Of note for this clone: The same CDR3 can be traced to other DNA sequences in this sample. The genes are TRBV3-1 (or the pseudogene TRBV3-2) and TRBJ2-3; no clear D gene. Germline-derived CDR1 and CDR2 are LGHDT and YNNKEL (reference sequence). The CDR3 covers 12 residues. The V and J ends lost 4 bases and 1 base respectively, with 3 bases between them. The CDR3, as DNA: TGTGCCAGCAGCCTACGCACAGATACGCAGTATTTT. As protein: CASSLRTDTQYF.

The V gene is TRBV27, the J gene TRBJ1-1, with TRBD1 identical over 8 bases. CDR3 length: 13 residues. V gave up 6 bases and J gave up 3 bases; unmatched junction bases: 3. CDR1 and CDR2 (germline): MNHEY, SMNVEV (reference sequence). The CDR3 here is CASRGQGYTEAFF. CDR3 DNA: TGTGCCAGCAGAGGACAGGGCTACACTGAAGCTTTCTTT.

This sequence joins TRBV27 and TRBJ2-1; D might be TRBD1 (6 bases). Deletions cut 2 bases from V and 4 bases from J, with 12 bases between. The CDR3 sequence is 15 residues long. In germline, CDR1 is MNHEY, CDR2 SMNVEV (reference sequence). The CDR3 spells CASSLASGVYNEQFF. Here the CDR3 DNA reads TGTGCCAGCAGTTTAGCTTCAGGGGTTTACAATGAGCAGTTCTTC.

The CDR3 protein is CASSLVVVGDTYGYTF. In nucleotides, the CDR3 is TGTGCCAGCAGCTTAGTGGTCGTAGGAGATACCTATGGCTACACCTTC. The V call is TRBV7-2, the J call TRBJ1-2; D remains unclear. The V and J ends lost 1 base and 4 bases respectively, with 16 bases between them. The CDR3 length is 16 residues. Germline CDR1 and CDR2: SGHTA and FQGNSA.

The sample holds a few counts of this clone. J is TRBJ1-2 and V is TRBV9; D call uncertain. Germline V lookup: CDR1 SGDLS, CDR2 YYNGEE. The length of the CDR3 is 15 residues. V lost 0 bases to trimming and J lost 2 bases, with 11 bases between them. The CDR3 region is CASSVAGNMNYGYTF. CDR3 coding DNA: TGTGCCAGCAGCGTAGCTGGAAATATGAACTATGGCTACACCTTC.

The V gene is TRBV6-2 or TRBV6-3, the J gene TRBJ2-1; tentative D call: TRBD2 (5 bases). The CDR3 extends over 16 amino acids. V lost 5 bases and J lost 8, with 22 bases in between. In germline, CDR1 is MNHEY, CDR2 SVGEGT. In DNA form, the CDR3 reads TGTGCCAGCAGTCCCGGTCCGGGTCTTCTCGGGGATGAGCAGTTCTTC. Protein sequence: CASSPGPGLLGDEQFF.

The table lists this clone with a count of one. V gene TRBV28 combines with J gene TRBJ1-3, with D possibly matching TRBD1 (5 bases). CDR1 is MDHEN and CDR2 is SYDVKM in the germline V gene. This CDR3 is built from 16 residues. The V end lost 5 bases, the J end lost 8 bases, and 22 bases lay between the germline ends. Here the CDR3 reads CASSGSPARAAYTIYF. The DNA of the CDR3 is TGTGCCAGCAGTGGGTCACCTGCCAGGGCGGCGTACACCATATATTTT.

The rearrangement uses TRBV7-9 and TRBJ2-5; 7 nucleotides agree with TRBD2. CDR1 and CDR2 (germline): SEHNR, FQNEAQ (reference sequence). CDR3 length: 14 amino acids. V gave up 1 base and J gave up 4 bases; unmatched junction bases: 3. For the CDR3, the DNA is TGTGCCAGCAGCTTAGTTGGGGGGGTAGAGACCCAGTACTTC. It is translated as CASSLVGGVETQYF.

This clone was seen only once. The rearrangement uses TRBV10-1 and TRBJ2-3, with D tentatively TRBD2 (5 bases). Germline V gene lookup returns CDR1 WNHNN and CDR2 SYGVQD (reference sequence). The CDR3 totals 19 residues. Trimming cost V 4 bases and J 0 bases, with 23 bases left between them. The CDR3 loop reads CASSGTRVGEILSTDTQYF. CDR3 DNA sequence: TGCGCCAGCAGTGGGACGAGGGTCGGGGAAATTCTTAGCACAGATACGCAGTATTTT.

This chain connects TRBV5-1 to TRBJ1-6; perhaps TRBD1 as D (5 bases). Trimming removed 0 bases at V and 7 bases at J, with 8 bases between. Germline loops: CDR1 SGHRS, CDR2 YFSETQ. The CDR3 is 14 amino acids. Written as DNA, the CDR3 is TGCGCCAGCAGCTTGGACTGGGGGAATTCACCCCTCCACTTT. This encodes CASSLDWGNSPLHF.

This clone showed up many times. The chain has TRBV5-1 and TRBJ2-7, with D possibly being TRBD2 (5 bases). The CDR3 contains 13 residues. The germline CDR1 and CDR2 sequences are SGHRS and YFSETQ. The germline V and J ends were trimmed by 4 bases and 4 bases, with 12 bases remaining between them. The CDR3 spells CASSPSGVYEQYF. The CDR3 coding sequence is TGCGCCAGCAGCCCCAGCGGAGTTTACGAGCAGTACTTC.

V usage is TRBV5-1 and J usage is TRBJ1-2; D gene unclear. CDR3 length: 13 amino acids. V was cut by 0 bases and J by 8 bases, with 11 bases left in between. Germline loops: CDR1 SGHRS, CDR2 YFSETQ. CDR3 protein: CASSLAEAGGYTF. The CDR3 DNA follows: TGCGCCAGCAGCTTGGCGGAGGCTGGCGGCTACACCTTC.

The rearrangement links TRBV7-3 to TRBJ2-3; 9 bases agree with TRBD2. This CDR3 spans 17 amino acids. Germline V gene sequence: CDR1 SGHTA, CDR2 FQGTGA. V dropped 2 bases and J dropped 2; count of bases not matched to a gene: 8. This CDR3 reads CASSLQTSGRHTDTQYF. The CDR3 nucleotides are TGTGCCAGCAGCTTACAAACTAGCGGGCGGCACACAGATACGCAGTATTTT.

CDR3 in DNA: TGCGCCAGCAGCTTAAGACCAGAGGTTCGTGGAGATACGCAGTATTTT. It encodes CASSLRPEVRGDTQYF. This rearrangement joins TRBV5-1 to TRBJ2-3; D uncertain. V shed 2 bases and J shed 5 bases, with 18 bases lying between them. This CDR3 region has 16 residues. The V gene's germline CDR1 is SGHRS and CDR2 YFSETQ.

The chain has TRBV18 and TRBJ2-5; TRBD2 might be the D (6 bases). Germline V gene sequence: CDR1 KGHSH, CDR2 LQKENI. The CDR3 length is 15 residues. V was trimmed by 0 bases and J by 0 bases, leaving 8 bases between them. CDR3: CASSPPSGYQETQYF. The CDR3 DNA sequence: TGTGCCAGCTCACCACCTAGCGGATACCAAGAGACCCAGTACTTC.

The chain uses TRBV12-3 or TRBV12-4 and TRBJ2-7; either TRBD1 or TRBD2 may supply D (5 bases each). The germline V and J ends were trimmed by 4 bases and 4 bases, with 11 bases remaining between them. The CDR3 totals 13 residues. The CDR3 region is CASSWGRGYEQYF. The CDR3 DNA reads TGTGCCAGCAGTTGGGGGAGAGGGTACGAGCAGTACTTC.

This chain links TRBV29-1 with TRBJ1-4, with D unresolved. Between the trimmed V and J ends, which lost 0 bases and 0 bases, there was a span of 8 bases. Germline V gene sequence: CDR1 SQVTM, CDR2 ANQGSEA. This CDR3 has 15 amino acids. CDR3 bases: TGCAGCGTTGAAGATCCAGTAGCAACTAATGAAAAACTGTTTTTT. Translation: CSVEDPVATNEKLFF.

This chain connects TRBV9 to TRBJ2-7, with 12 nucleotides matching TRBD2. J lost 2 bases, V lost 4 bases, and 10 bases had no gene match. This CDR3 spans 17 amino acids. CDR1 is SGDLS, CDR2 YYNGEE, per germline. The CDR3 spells CASSPVSTSGGTYEQYF. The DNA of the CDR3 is TGTGCCAGCAGCCCAGTCTCGACTAGCGGGGGAACCTACGAGCAGTACTTC.